The clone carrying this TCR beta chain was detected once. Its antigen is currently unknown. Germline V gives CDR1 MNHNY, CDR2 SVGAGI (reference sequence). The CDR3 is made up of 14 amino acids. The trim removed 7 bases at V and 8 bases at J, leaving 9 bases unmatched. Without exception, sorted populations had purity beyond 95%. The entry originates in a study of beta chain features in type 1 diabetes. Study results and caveats: High-TCR-expressing cells could be over-represented by cDNA sequencing. Researchers caution that PCR might favor shorter templates, equally among patients and controls. In every one of the four CD4+ subsets, TCRB CDR3s were moderately but significantly shorter in Type 1 diabetes patients.

As every portion of the isolated RNA was reverse transcribed, the sequencing read expressed TCRB transcripts. Sequencing was performed with immunoSEQ multiplex PCR; in TCRdb, only in-frame clones are kept and a portion is missing. There are fewer than 350,000 clones in the sample; about 7.8% occur only once, and more than 1% lies in the top ten. The rearrangement uses TRBV6-6 and TRBJ1-5; 9 bases align to TRBD1. Sequences were obtained from central memory CD4+ T cells from blood. This clonotype was sampled from a young woman in good health. CDR3 protein: CASIPQGAGKPQHF. The CDR3, as DNA: TGTGCCAGCATCCCACAGGGGGCTGGGAAGCCCCAGCATTTT.